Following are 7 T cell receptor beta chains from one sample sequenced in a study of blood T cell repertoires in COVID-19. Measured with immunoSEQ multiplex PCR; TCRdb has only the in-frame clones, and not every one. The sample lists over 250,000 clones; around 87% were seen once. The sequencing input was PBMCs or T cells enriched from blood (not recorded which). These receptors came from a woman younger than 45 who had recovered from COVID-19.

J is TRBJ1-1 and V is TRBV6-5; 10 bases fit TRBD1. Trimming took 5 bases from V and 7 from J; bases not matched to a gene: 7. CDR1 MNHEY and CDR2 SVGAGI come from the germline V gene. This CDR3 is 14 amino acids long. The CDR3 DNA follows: TGTGCCAGCAGTAGAGGGACAGGGGTCCTTGAAGCTTTCTTT. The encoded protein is CASSRGTGVLEAFF.

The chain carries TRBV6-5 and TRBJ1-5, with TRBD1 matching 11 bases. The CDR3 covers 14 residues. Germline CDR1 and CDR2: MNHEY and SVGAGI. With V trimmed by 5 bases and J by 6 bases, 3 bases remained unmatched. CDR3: CASSRTGGVQPQHF. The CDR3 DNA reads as TGTGCCAGCAGTAGGACAGGGGGCGTTCAGCCCCAGCATTTT.

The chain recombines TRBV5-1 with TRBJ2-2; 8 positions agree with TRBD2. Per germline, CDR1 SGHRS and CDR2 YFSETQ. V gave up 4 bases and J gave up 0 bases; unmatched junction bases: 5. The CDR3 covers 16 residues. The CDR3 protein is CASSVSGAANTGELFF. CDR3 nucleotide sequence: TGCGCCAGCAGCGTTAGCGGGGCAGCGAACACCGGGGAGCTGTTTTTT.

The CDR3 nucleotides are TGTGCCAGCAGCCCGGGACAGGGTAGAGAGACCCAGTACTTC. Translation gives CASSPGQGRETQYF. The chain has TRBV5-4 and TRBJ2-5, with 9 bases lining up with TRBD1. The ends lost 4 bases at V and 4 bases at J; junction bases unmatched: 5. Germline V gives CDR1 SGHNT, CDR2 YYREEE (reference sequence). This CDR3 region has 14 residues.

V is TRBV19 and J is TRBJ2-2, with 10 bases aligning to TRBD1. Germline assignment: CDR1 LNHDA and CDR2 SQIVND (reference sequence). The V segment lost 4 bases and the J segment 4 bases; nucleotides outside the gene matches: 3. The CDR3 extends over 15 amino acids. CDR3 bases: TGTGCCAGTAGTAGACAGGGGGCCTTCACCGGGGAGCTGTTTTTT. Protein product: CASSRQGAFTGELFF.

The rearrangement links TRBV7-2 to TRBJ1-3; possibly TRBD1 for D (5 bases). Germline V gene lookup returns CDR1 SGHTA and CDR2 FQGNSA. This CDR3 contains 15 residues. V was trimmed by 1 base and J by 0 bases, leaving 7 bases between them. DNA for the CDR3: TGTGCCAGCAGCTTAGGGGGGGGCTCTGGAAACACCATATATTTT. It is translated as CASSLGGGSGNTIYF.

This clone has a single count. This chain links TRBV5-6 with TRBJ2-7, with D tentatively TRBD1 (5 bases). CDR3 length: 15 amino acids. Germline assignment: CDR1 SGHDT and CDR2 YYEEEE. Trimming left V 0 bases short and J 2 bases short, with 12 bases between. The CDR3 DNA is TGTGCCAGCAGCTTGGAGCAGGGATACCCCTACGAGCAGTACTTC. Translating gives CASSLEQGYPYEQYF.